Following are 18 T cell receptor beta chains from one sample sequenced in a study of blood T cell repertoires in COVID-19. Method: immunoSEQ multiplex PCR; TCRdb's copy keeps in-frame clones and lacks some. The table lists around 57,000 clones, approximately 89% of them singletons. Sequenced material: peripheral blood. Source of these receptors: a human donor in a cohort sampled during active COVID-19.

The chain uses TRBV3-1 (or the pseudogene TRBV3-2) and TRBJ1-5; D gene ambiguous. CDR1 and CDR2 (germline): LGHDT, YNNKEL (reference sequence). CDR3 size: 17 residues. Trimming cost V 0 bases and J 3 bases, with 15 bases left between them. The CDR3 loop reads CASSQDLAGPDNQPQHF. The CDR3 nucleotides read TGTGCCAGCAGCCAAGATCTGGCAGGTCCTGACAATCAGCCCCAGCATTTT.

In its sample, this clone was seen a few times. This sequence joins TRBV16 and TRBJ2-7, with D possibly TRBD2 on 6 matching bases. This CDR3 spans 16 amino acids. Trimming shortened V by 4 bases and J by 2 bases, and 18 bases separated the two germline ends. Germline CDR1 is KGHSY and CDR2 is FQNENV. CDR3 sequence (DNA): TGTGCCAGCAGCCCCAGCCCCGGGACTGAAACCTACGAGCAGTACTTC. Its translation is CASSPSPGTETYEQYF.

This rearrangement joins TRBV7-2 to TRBJ2-1; 11 bases align to TRBD2. Germline trimming cut 4 bases from V and 0 bases from J; bases unmatched to any gene: 8. This CDR3 has 18 amino acids. Germline-derived CDR1 and CDR2 are SGHTA and FQGNSA. This chain's CDR3 is CASSSRLAGRNSYNEQFF. The CDR3 DNA is TGTGCCAGCAGCTCCAGACTAGCGGGGAGAAACTCCTACAATGAGCAGTTCTTC.

V gene TRBV27 combines with J gene TRBJ2-7, with TRBD1 identical over 7 bases. Germline assignment: CDR1 MNHEY and CDR2 SMNVEV (reference sequence). The V gene end was trimmed by 3 bases and the J gene end by 6 bases; junction bases not matched to a gene: 5. This CDR3 has 13 residues. CDR3 protein: CASSLGRTGEQYF. The CDR3, as DNA: TGTGCCAGCAGTTTGGGGCGGACAGGCGAGCAGTACTTC.

The chain employs TRBV11-2 and TRBJ2-5, with TRBD1 identical over 9 bases. Germline V gene sequence: CDR1 SGHAT, CDR2 FQNNGV. The ends lost 5 bases at V and 1 base at J; junction bases unmatched: 11. CDR3 length: 17 amino acids. The chain's CDR3 is CASSTRTGTGFQETQYF. The CDR3 nucleotides are TGTGCCAGCAGCACAAGAACCGGGACAGGGTTCCAAGAGACCCAGTACTTC.

The chain links TRBV5-4 to TRBJ2-7; tentative D call: TRBD1 (7 bases). Germline V gene lookup returns CDR1 SGHNT and CDR2 YYREEE (reference sequence). The CDR3 contains 15 residues. V was clipped by 0 bases and J by 3 bases, with 13 bases between them. CDR3 DNA sequence: TGTGCCAGCAGCTTGGTAGGAGGGGACAGCTACGAGCAGTACTTC. Protein sequence: CASSLVGGDSYEQYF.

This clone was counted a few times. The CDR3 DNA reads as TGTGCCAGTAGTATAAGGGGGGGAAACACTGAAGCTTTCTTT. Protein: CASSIRGGNTEAFF. This rearrangement joins TRBV19 to TRBJ1-1, with D perhaps TRBD1 (6 bases). The germline V gene encodes CDR1 LNHDA and CDR2 SQIVND (reference sequence). Between the trimmed V and J ends, which lost 2 bases and 2 bases, there was a span of 9 bases. The length of the CDR3 is 14 residues.

This clone has at least ten counts. The rearrangement joins TRBV27 to TRBJ1-4, with 7 bases matching TRBD1. Germline V lookup: CDR1 MNHEY, CDR2 SMNVEV (reference sequence). Losses at the gene ends were 5 bases for V and 4 bases for J; bases not matched to a gene: 7. The CDR3 runs to 15 residues. CDR3 bases: TGTGCCAGCAGTCCGGGGACAGTTAATAATGAAAAACTGTTTTTT. Residues: CASSPGTVNNEKLFF.

The chain carries TRBV27 and TRBJ1-2; TRBD1 might be the D (5 bases). Looked up from germline, CDR1 is MNHEY and CDR2 is SMNVEV (reference sequence). Trimming removed 6 bases at V and 0 bases at J, with 11 bases between. The CDR3 extends over 14 amino acids. The CDR3 nucleotides read TGTGCCAGCAGGGCCCGGGGGACTAACTATGGCTACACCTTC. As protein: CASRARGTNYGYTF.

The chain employs TRBV19 and TRBJ1-3, with 8 nucleotides matching TRBD1. Germline CDR1 reads LNHDA; CDR2 reads SQIVND (reference sequence). The CDR3 contains 15 residues. V was clipped by 3 bases and J by 7 bases; unmatched bases: 8. CDR3 in amino acids: CASSIATGAGNTIYF. As DNA, the CDR3 is TGTGCCAGTAGTATCGCGACAGGGGCGGGCAACACCATATATTTT.

V usage is TRBV11-1 and J usage is TRBJ2-1, with no clear D. The CDR3 spans 11 residues. V gave up 3 bases and J gave up 6 bases, with 3 bases separating them. CDR1 is SGHAT and CDR2 is FQDESV in the germline V gene (reference sequence). CDR3 region: CASSLRNEQFF. CDR3 bases: TGTGCCAGCAGCTTGCGCAATGAGCAGTTCTTC.

Concerning this clone itself: One end of the junction varies from germline; a read error may be responsible. This chain joins TRBV9 and TRBJ1-1; the match to TRBD1 covers 7 bases. This CDR3 spans 15 amino acids. Germline lookup yields CDR1 SGDLS and CDR2 YYNGEE. The CDR3 sequence is CASTVPWDRFMGAFF. In nucleotides, the CDR3 is TGTGCCAGCACCGTACCTTGGGACAGATTTATGGGAGCTTTCTTT. Drawing the rest from reference TRBV9 and TRBJ1-1, the complete variable domain is DSGVTQTPKHLITATGQRVTLRCSPRSGDLSVYWYQQSLDQGLQFLIQYYNGEERAKGNILERFSAQQFPDLHSELNLSSLELGDSALYFCASTVPWDRFMGAFFGQGTRLTVV.

This clone was seen a single time. V is TRBV5-1 and J is TRBJ1-2; 8 bases map to TRBD1. The CDR3 has 15 residues. CDR1 and CDR2 from the germline V gene are SGHRS and YFSETQ. The V segment lost 2 bases and the J segment 2 bases; nucleotides outside the gene matches: 5. The CDR3 sequence is CASSFLQGENYGYTF. In nucleotides, the CDR3 is TGCGCCAGCAGCTTCCTACAGGGGGAAAACTATGGCTACACCTTC.

The rearrangement uses TRBV15 and TRBJ2-2; D call uncertain. CDR1 is LNHNV, CDR2 YYDKDF, per germline (reference sequence). There are 15 residues in the CDR3. V was pared by 3 bases and J by 1 base, with 9 bases between. In DNA, the CDR3 is TGTGCCACCAGCAGCGGTGTTCTGAACACCGGGGAGCTGTTTTTT. Translating gives CATSSGVLNTGELFF.

The V gene is TRBV7-9, the J gene TRBJ2-1; TRBD2 agrees at 7 bases. In germline, CDR1 is SEHNR, CDR2 FQNEAQ (reference sequence). V trimming: 0 bases; J trimming: 6 bases; junction bases outside the gene matches: 2. CDR3 length: 14 amino acids. CDR3 nucleotide sequence: TGTGCCAGCAGCTTAGCGGGAGGGCGCAATGAGCAGTTCTTC. It codes for CASSLAGGRNEQFF.

The V gene is TRBV18, the J gene TRBJ2-7; D call uncertain. This CDR3 spans 15 amino acids. The ends were cut back, 0 bases at V and 0 bases at J, with 9 bases in the middle. The germline V gene has CDR1 KGHSH and CDR2 LQKENI. The CDR3: CASSPPQPSSYEQYF. The CDR3 DNA reads TGTGCCAGCTCACCACCCCAGCCTAGCTCCTACGAGCAGTACTTC.

This sequence joins TRBV3-1 (or the pseudogene TRBV3-2) and TRBJ2-1, with TRBD1 identical over 8 bases. Unmatched junction bases numbered 2, after V lost 1 base and J lost 6 bases. The CDR3 runs 14 residues. Germline lookup yields CDR1 LGHDT and CDR2 YNNKEL (reference sequence). The CDR3 loop is CASSQGDRSNEQFF. The CDR3 DNA reads as TGTGCCAGCAGCCAAGGGGACAGGTCCAATGAGCAGTTCTTC.

This chain connects TRBV15 to TRBJ1-6, with a tentative D call TRBD1 (6 bases). This CDR3 spans 14 amino acids. V was clipped by 6 bases and J by 9 bases, with 15 bases between them. In germline, CDR1 is LNHNV, CDR2 YYDKDF (reference sequence). The CDR3 loop reads CATSTDRMSSPLHF. CDR3 in DNA: TGTGCCACCAGTACAGACAGGATGAGTTCACCCCTCCACTTT. Complete variable domain (other parts from reference TRBV15 and TRBJ1-6): DAMVIQNPRYQVTQFGKPVTLSCSQTLNHNVMYWYQQKSSQAPKLLFHYYDKDFNNEADTPDNFQSRRPNTSFCFLDIRSPGLGDTAMYLCATSTDRMSSPLHFGNGTRLTVT.